This T cell receptor (beta chain) was captured by sequencing in a study of cytomegalovirus exposure and HLA in healthy donors (dated by TCRdb to between 2016 and 2019). Broadly, across the study: In an earlier analysis of fewer than 750 of the donors, about 270 Gb of sequence data and some 100 million unique TCR beta sequences from 180 million or so T cells were reported. An early release that covered roughly 600 HLA-typed donors contained about 300 gigabases of sequencing data and about 93 million unique TCR sequences. Of the 350 to 450 genotyped donors, approximately 81% were placed in the genetic ancestry cluster associated with self-reported Caucasian donors. The aim of the study was to test whether cataloging public T cell receptors could identify signatures of past pathogen exposure. Using immunosequencing, the study profiled T cell repertoires from about 650 subjects and related those repertoires to cytomegalovirus serostatus. A separate validation cohort of about 110 different subjects was used in addition to the 666-subject first cohort. The study combined high-throughput TCR immunosequencing, statistical association of individual TCRs with disease status, and machine learning to predict cytomegalovirus infection status. A later analysis re-examined previously published TCR beta repertoires from more than 550 donors and added high-resolution HLA genotyping to investigate patterns of TCR occurrence. In the later analysis, no new phenotypic data were used to find candidate immune exposures; instead, reliance was placed on TCR beta sequences and their occurrence across donors. To decide whether each TCR beta V gene segment behaved as functional or pseudogenic, an earlier analysis of fewer than 750 of the donors relied on high-throughput TCR beta sequencing. Alongside the repertoire data, information on donor age, sex, ethnicity and CMV serostatus was compiled. Genome-wide SNP genotypes for about 65% of the roughly 670 donors were used in a later genetic analysis, which treated that subset as a discovery cohort. Every discovery cohort repertoire had been produced on one sequencing platform. Both class I and class II loci were covered by HLA typing, at four-digit resolution. Typing coverage differed by locus: A, B, C, DRB1 and DQB1 were typed in roughly 620-630 donors, DQA1 in about 510, DPA1 in over 600, and DPB1 in 450 to 490. Roughly five DR-DQ haplotypes were treated as single units for association and clustering because of strong linkage in the cohort. On average, around 240,000 unique TCR beta nucleotide sequences were sequenced per donor among 300 to 500 genotyped donors of the cohort, with about 19% of those sequences being non-productive.

A note on this clone: No antigen is known for it. No base quality information exists; no much larger clone differs at one position.

Points the paper makes about the study in general: Correlated functional status among segregating V segments might reflect linkage disequilibrium, but an unknown experimental factor could not be ruled out. The presence/absence analyses assumed that sequencing depth was roughly uniform across donors, and that assumption may not be true. HLA typing was unavailable for some donors at each locus, so association tests used only the typed subset. Across donors, most TCR sequences were observed very rarely, whereas some public TCRs were present in many individuals. A later genetic analysis associated a missense DCLRE1C variant with V-gene and J-gene trimming of TCR beta chains, and an independent cohort replicated the association. Roughly 17 rarely observed V segments, including chromosome 9 orphons, were excluded from the earlier analysis of 550 to 700 of the donors because counts were too low. Some IMGT-functional V segments, including TRBV6-2 and TRBV6-3, could not be distinguished by the 87-base-pair reads and were therefore excluded. Cytomegalovirus status was reported to be diagnosed by the classifier with high specificity and sensitivity in both the original and validation cohorts. A later analysis found that HLA-associated TCR beta chains were more clonally expanded and had lower generation probabilities than equally common non-associated chains. A total of 150 or so TCR beta chains were listed by the study as associated with cytomegalovirus. A cluster of highly shared sequence variants was judged likely to be a technical artifact of the sequencing pipeline. Assigning TCR associations to individual alleles was difficult when HLA alleles, especially DR and DQ, strongly co-occurred. Immune exposure information for the cohort was limited to CMV serostatus. Broadly in line with IMGT annotations, most TCR beta V segments showed up in productive rearrangements about 87% or about 30% of the time in an earlier analysis of several hundred of the donors. A further reported finding was that TCR beta sequences accurately predicted the HLA-A and HLA-B alleles for most subjects in the first cohort. Several of the top co-occurrence clusters appeared to be linked to parvovirus B19, influenza, CMV and Epstein-Barr virus, according to a later analysis. A later analysis found that TCR association rates varied across HLA loci, with DRB1 alleles showing the most associated TCRs and HLA-C alleles the fewest. Specific HLA alleles were associated with some 15,000 TCR beta sequences at a false discovery rate of 0.05 in a later analysis. In a later analysis, most CMV-associated TCR beta chains were found to appear HLA-restricted, with HLA associations seemingly driven largely by CMV exposure. The authors suggested that the approach could potentially be extended to other disease states and immunological phenotypes. The cohort was sequenced for TCR beta chains only, and without alpha or paired-chain data the features that could be detected were limited. A later genetic analysis reported fewer N-insertions in productive TCRs among donors in an Asian-associated ancestry cluster than the approximately 700-donor mean. Three of the identified cytomegalovirus-associated TCR beta chains were confirmed in vitro to be specific for cytomegalovirus antigens.

Libraries were prepared through the immunoSEQ multiplex PCR assay. For the multiplex PCR, a mixture combining 60 forward primers for TCR Vbeta segments and 13 reverse primers for TCR Jbeta segments was used. The CDR3 region of rearranged TCR beta genes was amplified from genomic DNA with a multiplex PCR assay. The amplified TCR beta libraries were sequenced on the Illumina HiSeq System as 87-base-pair reads. The paper's processing steps were these. A later analysis tallied around 87 million unique TCR beta chains across the approximately 670 repertoires, and around 12 million of those chains were shared by two or more donors. To remove PCR and sequencing errors, raw reads were error-corrected and collapsed into unique sequences using a nearest-neighbor algorithm that merged closely related sequences. Alignment of CDR3 sequences to IMGT reference sequences was used to assign V, D and J gene segments. For a sequence to be retained, a match of at least six nucleotides was required to both a V gene segment and a J gene segment. A rearrangement counted as productive if the CDR3 had no stop codons and remained in frame with V and J, and every other rearrangement counted as non-productive. CDR3 was defined by IMGT convention, running from the second conserved V-encoded cysteine to the conserved J-encoded phenylalanine. The earlier analysis of about 640 of the donors excluded any sequence lacking an unambiguous match to a single V gene segment. In an earlier analysis of approximately 590 of the donors, V segments were called functional above 56.7% productive rearrangements and were called segregating when the between-donor standard deviation exceeded 5%. A statistical classification framework was built to diagnose cytomegalovirus status from the catalog of TCR beta chain sequences. In a later analysis, TCR nucleotide sequences were compared against IMGT/GENE-DB human TR gene sequences so that V and J genes could be assigned. A later analysis assigned CDR3 sequences and most-parsimonious VDJ recombination scenarios with the TCRdist pipeline. A later analysis defined each TCR beta chain by its CDR3 amino acid sequence plus V-gene family, and excluded reads lacking a unique V-gene family. In a later analysis, around 650 highly shared, low-generation-probability nucleotide sequences were removed to address suspected cross-contamination and a sequencing artifact. For each public chain, a later analysis derived a clonal expansion index from normalized ranks of inferred template counts within each repertoire. In a later analysis, generation probabilities were computed using a VDJ recombination model fitted to out-of-frame rearrangements, and the results were checked against IGoR. A later analysis scored TCR-TCR, TCR-HLA and TCR-CMV co-occurrence with hypergeometric tests, applying a repertoire-size bias correction to TCR pairs. False discovery rates were estimated in a later analysis by permuting HLA or CMV assignments 20 times. In a later analysis, co-occurring TCRs were grouped using DBSCAN, and TCRdist sequence similarity was added for clustering within HLA-allele-positive subsets. Repertoires with fewer than 30,000 or more than 120,000 public chains, plus five repertoires with anomalous nucleotide sharing, were excluded from co-occurrence clustering. The immuneACCESS repertoire file appears here via TCRdb, limited to in-frame rearrangements. These files lack a portion of the clones; in checked studies, under half of the deficit traces to unresolved V genes, and the cause of the others is not known. V and J calls and clone size come straight from that table; D and trimming were deduced from the DNA. The sample contains 150,000 to 200,000 clones, 70% to 85% of them found a single time. Of the sample, 0.098% falls within the top ten clones.

In total, about 650 healthy bone marrow donors made up the cohort. Cohort members were all nominally healthy when sampled, although unrecorded immune exposures were likely present. The donor was CMV seronegative and was included in the group of several hundred seronegative cohort members. A peripheral blood sample was provided by each donor, and peripheral blood mononuclear cells were used for TCR beta sequencing. Genomic DNA extraction from the blood cell samples was performed with the Qiagen DNeasy Blood Extraction Kit. CDR1 and CDR2 are drawn from the germline V gene (reference sequence): LNHDA, SQIVND. Measured from the cysteine to the phenylalanine, the CDR3 is 16 residues long. Only the CDR3 DNA stays, 48 bases, in frame from base 1. V is reduced by 5 bases and J by 3 bases, leaving a spacing of 18 bases between them.

The chain is assembled from TRBV19 and TRBJ2-3; too little of a D gene remains to name it. The sequence came from a boy aged 2 to 9 in good health and CMV-seronegative. Sequenced material: PBMCs. The bases are TGTGCCAGTAGTTCCCGACGCGGCGGTGGAACAGATACGCAGTATTTT. Its coded protein is CASSSRRGGGTDTQYF.